The rows below give T cell receptor beta chains drawn from one sample of a study of blood T cell repertoires in COVID-19. The repertoire was sequenced with immunoSEQ multiplex PCR; TCRdb's copy has only in-frame clones and lacks some. Of some 180,000 clones in the sample, about four fifths are singletons; the top ten hold about 3.3%. The specimen sequenced was PBMCs or T cells enriched from blood (not recorded which). These receptors were obtained from a young woman who had been exposed to COVID-19. The CDR3 runs from the conserved cysteine through the conserved F or W. The D gene is left open where the match is weak. Clone size appears in some rows only: once, few, many, or a class for an expanded clone.

CDR3nt	CDR3aa	v_gene	j_gene	d_gene	abundance
TGTGCCAGCAGTTACAGGCAGGGCTACGAGCAGTACTTC	CASSYRQGYEQYF	TRBV6-5	TRBJ2-7	.	once
TGTGCCAGCAGCCTAGAGGCGATTTTGTCTGGGGAGCTGTTTTTT	CASSLEAILSGELFF	TRBV5-5	TRBJ2-2	.	.
TGTGCCAGCAGCCCCTACTCCGGGACAGTAAGTGGAAACACCATATATTTT	CASSPYSGTVSGNTIYF	TRBV9	TRBJ1-3	TRBD1	.
TGTGCCAGCAGTTATGGAGGGGGGGGAATTCAGTACTTC	CASSYGGGGIQYF	TRBV6-2/TRBV6-3	TRBJ2-4	.	.
TGCGCCAGCAGCTCTGGGGAGCAGTCGGGGAATGAGCAGTTCTTC	CASSSGEQSGNEQFF	TRBV5-1	TRBJ2-1	.	few
TGTGCCAGCAGTTTGATACAGCTCTATGGCTACACCTTC	CASSLIQLYGYTF	TRBV12-3/TRBV12-4	TRBJ1-2	.	.
TGCGCCAGCAGGACAGGGGGGGATGGCTACACCTTC	CASRTGGDGYTF	TRBV5-1	TRBJ1-2	TRBD1	.
TGTGCCAGCAGTTTACCCCAGGGGGTCCCCTATGGCTACACCTTC	CASSLPQGVPYGYTF	TRBV28	TRBJ1-2	TRBD1	few
TGTGCCAGCAGCTTAGACTCGTTATTCAATGAGCAGTTCTTC	CASSLDSLFNEQFF	TRBV7-3	TRBJ2-1	.	.
TGTGCCATCAGTGACGCAGGGGGAGAGAGGGGCGAGCAGTACTTC	CAISDAGGERGEQYF	TRBV10-3	TRBJ2-7	TRBD1	.
TGTGCCACCCTAGCGGGGGGGGGCTACGAGCAGTACTTC	CATLAGGGYEQYF	TRBV10-3	TRBJ2-7	TRBD2	.
TGCAGCGTTGAATCGTGGTCAGGGACAGCAGGCTATAGCAATCAGCCCCAGCATTTT	CSVESWSGTAGYSNQPQHF	TRBV29-1	TRBJ1-5	TRBD1	.
TGCGCCAGCAGTGAGACCCCAGGGGAATCTGAAGCTTTCTTT	CASSETPGESEAFF	TRBV10-1	TRBJ1-1	.	.
TGTGCCAGCAGCTTGATCCGGGGATCAGGAAACACCATATATTTT	CASSLIRGSGNTIYF	TRBV5-8	TRBJ1-3	.	.
TGTGCCAGCTCCCAGGCAGGGGACGGCTACACCTTC	CASSQAGDGYTF	TRBV18	TRBJ1-2	.	.
TGTGCCAGCAGCTTAGGTAGCCGATATACTAATACAGATACGCAGTATTTT	CASSLGSRYTNTDTQYF	TRBV7-6	TRBJ2-3	.	.
TGCGCCAGCAGCCAATTTGGGGCCGTTGTCGAGCAGTACTTC	CASSQFGAVVEQYF	TRBV4-1	TRBJ2-7	.	.
TGTGCCAGCAGGATAGGACAGGCGAACACTGAAGCTTTCTTT	CASRIGQANTEAFF	TRBV2	TRBJ1-1	TRBD1	once
TGTGCCAGCAGTGAAGGCGGCAGTTTATACACTGAAGCTTTCTTT	CASSEGGSLYTEAFF	TRBV25-1	TRBJ1-1	.	.
TGCAGCGTTGTGGTAGCGGGGGATGCCGGGGAGCTGTTTTTT	CSVVVAGDAGELFF	TRBV29-1	TRBJ2-2	TRBD2	.
TGTGCCAGCAGTTTCGAGGGGGCTGCTGGAAACACCATATATTTT	CASSFEGAAGNTIYF	TRBV27	TRBJ1-3	TRBD1	.
TGTGCCAGCAGACGTACAGGGGATGATGGCTACACCTTC	CASRRTGDDGYTF	TRBV7-9	TRBJ1-2	TRBD1	once
TGTGCCAGCAGTTTCGCGGGGTCCAGCTATGGCTACACCTTC	CASSFAGSSYGYTF	TRBV27	TRBJ1-2	.	.
TGTGCCAGCAGCGAACGGGACAGGGGGCTAAGCAATCAGCCCCAGCATTTT	CASSERDRGLSNQPQHF	TRBV2	TRBJ1-5	TRBD1	.